These 24 T cell receptor beta chains originate from one sample sequenced in a study of T cell changes during pregnancy in multiple sclerosis. The protocol was immunoSEQ multiplex PCR, while the TCRdb copy is restricted to in-frame clones and leaves out a portion. The sample records tens of thousands of clones, approximately 88% being singletons. The source was CD4+ T cells from peripheral blood mononuclear cells, collected in the second trimester of pregnancy. The receptors stem from a female donor with multiple sclerosis, enrolled in a pregnancy study.

The chain links TRBV6-5 to TRBJ2-1; the D gene is possibly TRBD2 (6 bases). V lost 6 bases and J lost 1, with 13 bases in between. The germline CDR1 and CDR2 sequences are MNHEY and SVGAGI. The CDR3 length is 15 residues. The CDR3, as DNA: TGTGCCAGCAGATTTACTAGCTCTTCCTACAATGAGCAGTTCTTC. Translation: CASRFTSSSYNEQFF.

This chain links TRBV5-1 with TRBJ2-3, with 10 bases that match TRBD2. Germline-derived CDR1 and CDR2 are SGHRS and YFSETQ. The V gene end was trimmed by 4 bases and the J gene end by 1 base; junction bases not matched to a gene: 3. CDR3 length equals 15 residues. The CDR3 region has the DNA TGCGCCAGCAGCCCTGGGACTAGCGGCACAGATACGCAGTATTTT. Its translation: CASSPGTSGTDTQYF.

J is TRBJ1-4 and V is TRBV18; D remains ambiguous. In germline, CDR1 is KGHSH, CDR2 LQKENI. The CDR3 has 15 amino acids. V lost 7 bases and J lost 0, with 12 bases in between. The chain's CDR3 is CASFSRVATNEKLFF. CDR3 coding DNA: TGTGCCAGCTTCTCCCGGGTAGCAACTAATGAAAAACTGTTTTTT.

The chain links TRBV5-1 to TRBJ2-7; D is undetermined. The CDR3 length is 14 residues. Germline V CDR1 and CDR2: SGHRS, YFSETQ. The V end was cut by 4 bases, the J end by 0 bases, with 11 bases between. The CDR3 here is CASSVDSSSYEQYF. The CDR3 region has the DNA TGCGCCAGCAGCGTTGACTCGAGCTCCTACGAGCAGTACTTC.

The J gene is TRBJ2-6, the V gene TRBV4-1; TRBD1 might be the D (6 bases). V was pared by 4 bases and J by 4 bases, with 23 bases between. This CDR3 region has 19 residues. The germline V gene has CDR1 MGHRA and CDR2 YSYEKL. CDR3 coding DNA: TGCGCCAGCAGCCCGCGCAGAGGAGCACAGGGCGAGGGGGCCAACGTCCTGACTTTC. It encodes CASSPRRGAQGEGANVLTF.

V usage is TRBV5-1 and J usage is TRBJ2-7, with D perhaps matching TRBD2 (5 bases). CDR1 is SGHRS and CDR2 is YFSETQ in the germline V gene. The V gene lost 0 bases and the J gene lost 4 bases, with 8 bases spanning the gap. CDR3 length equals 13 residues. The chain's CDR3 is CASSLERGYEQYF. The CDR3 nucleotides read TGCGCCAGCAGCTTGGAACGGGGATACGAGCAGTACTTC.

This chain uses TRBV27 with TRBJ2-7; D remains unclear. Per germline, CDR1 MNHEY and CDR2 SMNVEV (reference sequence). The CDR3 totals 14 residues. V was clipped by 2 bases and J by 1 base, with 9 bases between them. CDR3 in amino acids: CASSLRSESYEQYF. The DNA for the CDR3 is TGTGCCAGCAGTTTACGAAGCGAGTCCTACGAGCAGTACTTC.

The CDR3 sequence: CASSTGLAGGADTQYF. CDR3 DNA: TGCGCCAGCAGCACCGGACTAGCGGGAGGTGCAGATACGCAGTATTTT. V and J are TRBV5-1 and TRBJ2-3; 14 nucleotides line up with TRBD2. CDR1 is SGHRS and CDR2 is YFSETQ in the germline V gene. The CDR3 totals 16 residues. V was clipped by 4 bases and J by 4 bases; unmatched bases: 5.

This clone has just a few counts. This chain links TRBV7-2 with TRBJ2-1, with D possibly being TRBD1 (7 bases). The length of the CDR3 is 16 residues. Germline values: CDR1 SGHTA, CDR2 FQGNSA. V was shortened by 5 bases and J by 7 bases, with 21 bases between the two germline ends. The chain's CDR3 is CASSPRGAGGRNEQFF. DNA for the CDR3: TGTGCCAGCAGCCCGCGCGGGGCAGGGGGTAGAAATGAGCAGTTCTTC.

The chain uses TRBV2 and TRBJ2-1; the match to TRBD2 covers 8 bases. Germline V lookup: CDR1 SNHLY, CDR2 FYNNEI. CDR3 length: 14 amino acids. V lost 7 bases, J lost 9 bases, and 11 bases stayed unmatched. In DNA form, the CDR3 reads TGTGCCAGCACCATAGAAAACAGCGGGGGTGAGCAGTTCTTC. As protein: CASTIENSGGEQFF.

Notes on this clone: The same CDR3 arises from other DNA sequences in this sample as well. This chain connects TRBV6-1 to TRBJ1-2; a weak D match, TRBD1 (6 bases). The germline gives CDR1 MNHNS, CDR2 SASEGT. This CDR3 is 12 amino acids long. V gave up 8 bases and J gave up 8 bases, with 15 bases separating them. The CDR3 DNA is TGTGCCAGCGGTCGCAGGGGTGGAGGCTACACCTTC. This codes for CASGRRGGGYTF.

This clone was seen a single time. The chain recombines TRBV5-4 with TRBJ1-2; possible D gene TRBD1, 6 bases. CDR3 length: 15 amino acids. The V end was cut by 4 bases, the J end by 5 bases, with 18 bases between. CDR1 and CDR2 from the germline V gene are SGHNT and YYREEE (reference sequence). CDR3 residues: CASSTRTAPTYGYTF. In nucleotides, the CDR3 is TGTGCCAGCAGCACCCGGACAGCTCCAACATATGGCTACACCTTC.

This chain links TRBV5-1 with TRBJ2-3; D gene unclear. Germline lookup yields CDR1 SGHRS and CDR2 YFSETQ. The CDR3 contains 14 residues. With 6 bases removed from V and 1 base from J, the gap between germline ends came to 12 bases. CDR3 loop: CASKELFGTDTQYF. As DNA, the CDR3 is TGCGCCAGCAAGGAACTATTCGGCACAGATACGCAGTATTTT.

The chain links TRBV2 to TRBJ2-3; 9 nucleotides match TRBD1. The length of the CDR3 is 15 residues. J lost 2 bases, V lost 7 bases, and 7 bases had no gene match. Germline V gene sequence: CDR1 SNHLY, CDR2 FYNNEI. CDR3: CASTSQGAYTDTQYF. The CDR3 coding sequence is TGTGCCAGCACCTCACAGGGGGCCTACACAGATACGCAGTATTTT.

CDR3 region: CASRGGNVDTQYF. CDR3 bases: TGTGCCAGCAGAGGCGGGAACGTCGATACGCAGTATTTT. V usage is TRBV7-3 and J usage is TRBJ2-3; D is perhaps TRBD2 (6 bases). The CDR3 spans 13 residues. Trimming left V 6 bases short and J 6 bases short, with 13 bases between. The V gene's germline CDR1 is SGHTA and CDR2 FQGTGA. Together with reference TRBV7-3 and TRBJ2-3, the CDR3 gives the full variable domain: GAGVSQTPSNKVTEKGKYVELRCDPISGHTALYWYRQSLGQGPEFLIYFQGTGAADDSGLPNDRFFAVRPEGSVSTLKIQRTERGDSAVYLCASRGGNVDTQYFGPGTRLTVL.

The rearrangement uses TRBV18 and TRBJ2-7, with a weak D call TRBD2 (5 bases). This CDR3 comprises 15 residues. Trimming removed 0 bases at V and 7 bases at J, with 16 bases between. Germline V gene lookup returns CDR1 KGHSH and CDR2 LQKENI. The CDR3 DNA is TGTGCCAGCTCACCACCCGGGAACTCGCTACGGGAGCAGTACTTC. Encoded protein: CASSPPGNSLREQYF.

This sequence joins TRBV6-1 and TRBJ2-1; 11 bases align to TRBD2. The CDR3 contains 15 residues. Unmatched junction bases numbered 5, after V lost 7 bases and J lost 3 bases. Germline loops: CDR1 MNHNS, CDR2 SASEGT. The CDR3 loop reads CASTTGTSGYNEQFF. CDR3 nucleotide sequence: TGTGCCAGCACCACCGGGACTAGCGGCTACAATGAGCAGTTCTTC.

The chain uses TRBV6-1 and TRBJ2-7; 12 positions match TRBD2. The germline gives CDR1 MNHNS, CDR2 SASEGT. With 6 bases clipped from V and 1 base from J, the junction kept 4 bases outside the gene matches. The CDR3 has 15 amino acids. Here the CDR3 DNA reads TGTGCCAGCAGCGTTGGGACTAGCGGGTCCTACGAGCAGTACTTC. It specifies CASSVGTSGSYEQYF.

Note on this clone: The same CDR3 arises from other DNA sequences in this sample as well. Here the CDR3 reads CASSKQGQGFGYTF. The CDR3 nucleotides are TGTGCCAGCAGCAAACAGGGACAGGGCTTTGGCTACACCTTC. The chain uses TRBV7-2 and TRBJ1-2; 9 nucleotides line up with TRBD1. Per the germline V gene, CDR1 is SGHTA and CDR2 is FQGNSA. With 5 bases clipped from V and 7 bases from J, the junction kept 8 bases outside the gene matches. CDR3 size: 14 residues.

V and J are TRBV6-1 and TRBJ1-1, with TRBD1 as a possible D gene (5 bases). Trimming left V 8 bases short and J 7 bases short, with 14 bases between. The CDR3 covers 12 residues. Germline assignment: CDR1 MNHNS and CDR2 SASEGT. The CDR3 spells CASLTSGDEAFF. The CDR3 DNA follows: TGTGCCAGCCTTACCTCGGGGGATGAAGCTTTCTTT.

This clone showed up just once. The CDR3 sequence: CASSESGNTEAFF. The CDR3 DNA reads TGTGCCAGCTCAGAATCGGGGAACACTGAAGCTTTCTTT. V and J are TRBV18 and TRBJ1-1; D is unresolved. V lost 5 bases and J 1 base, leaving 8 bases between the germline ends. CDR3 length equals 13 residues. Germline assignment: CDR1 KGHSH and CDR2 LQKENI.

The chain is built from TRBV2 and TRBJ1-5; D gene ambiguous. V lost 2 bases, J lost 4 bases, and 9 bases lay in between. Germline V gene lookup returns CDR1 SNHLY and CDR2 FYNNEI. The CDR3 is made up of 14 amino acids. As DNA, the CDR3 is TGTGCCAGCAGTGAACTACAGTTTAATCAGCCCCAGCATTTT. It specifies CASSELQFNQPQHF.

The chain carries TRBV9 and TRBJ2-2; D gene unclear. V shed 0 bases and J shed 4 bases, with 7 bases lying between them. The CDR3 length is 14 residues. Germline-derived CDR1 and CDR2 are SGDLS and YYNGEE. For the CDR3, the DNA is TGTGCCAGCAGCGTAGCCGCGATCACCGGGGAGCTGTTTTTT. This sequence encodes CASSVAAITGELFF.

The genes are TRBV7-6 and TRBJ2-2; 11 bases line up with TRBD2. This CDR3 contains 18 residues. Germline trimming cut 4 bases from V and 4 bases from J; bases unmatched to any gene: 11. The germline V gene has CDR1 SGHVS and CDR2 FNYEAQ. Here the CDR3 reads CASSSLSVLAGVTGELFF. CDR3 bases: TGTGCCAGCAGCTCCCTTTCGGTACTAGCGGGAGTCACCGGGGAGCTGTTTTTT.